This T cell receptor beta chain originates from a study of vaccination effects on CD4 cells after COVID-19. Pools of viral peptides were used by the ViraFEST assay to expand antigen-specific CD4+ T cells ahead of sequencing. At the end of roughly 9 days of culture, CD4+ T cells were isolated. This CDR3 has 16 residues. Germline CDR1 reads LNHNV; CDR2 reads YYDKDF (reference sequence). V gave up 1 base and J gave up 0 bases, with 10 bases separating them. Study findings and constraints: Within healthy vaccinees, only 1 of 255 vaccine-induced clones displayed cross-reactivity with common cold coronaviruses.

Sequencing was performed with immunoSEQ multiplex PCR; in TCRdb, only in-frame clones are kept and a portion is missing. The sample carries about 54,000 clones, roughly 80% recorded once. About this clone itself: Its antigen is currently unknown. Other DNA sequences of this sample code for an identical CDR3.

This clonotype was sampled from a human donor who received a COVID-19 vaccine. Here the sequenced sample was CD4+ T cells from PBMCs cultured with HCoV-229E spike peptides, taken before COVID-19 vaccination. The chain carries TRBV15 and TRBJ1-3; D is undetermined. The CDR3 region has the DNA TGTGCCACCAGCAGAGGCCGGCCAGACTCTGGAAACACCATATATTTT. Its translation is CATSRGRPDSGNTIYF.